Here is one TCR beta chain with its context. Method: immunoSEQ multiplex PCR; TCRdb's copy keeps in-frame clones and lacks some. The sample yields roughly 160,000 clones, less than 95% seen once. This CDR3 is built from 16 residues. V lost 0 bases, J lost 6 bases, and 14 bases lay in between. The V gene's germline CDR1 is LGHNA and CDR2 YSLEER. The data derive from a study of control samples from healthy donors and cancer patients. The sample was PBMCs. The sequence derives from a man aged 60-69 years with colorectal cancer. The chain is built from TRBV4-3 and TRBJ1-4; weak D call: TRBD1 (6 bases). The CDR3 loop reads CASSQEAGALDEKLFF. CDR3 coding DNA: TGCGCCAGCAGCCAAGAGGCAGGGGCGTTGGATGAAAAACTGTTTTTT.